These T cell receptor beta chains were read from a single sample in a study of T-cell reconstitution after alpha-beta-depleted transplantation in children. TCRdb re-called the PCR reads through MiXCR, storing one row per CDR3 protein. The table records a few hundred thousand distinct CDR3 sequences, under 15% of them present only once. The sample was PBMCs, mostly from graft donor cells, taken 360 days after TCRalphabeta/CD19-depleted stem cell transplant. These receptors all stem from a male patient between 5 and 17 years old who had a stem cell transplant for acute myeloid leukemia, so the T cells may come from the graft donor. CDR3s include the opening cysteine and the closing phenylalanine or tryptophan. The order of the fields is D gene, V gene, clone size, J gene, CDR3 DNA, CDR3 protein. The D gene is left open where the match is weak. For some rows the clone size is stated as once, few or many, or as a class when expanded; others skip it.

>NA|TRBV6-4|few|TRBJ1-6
TGTGCCAGCAGTGTAGCACAGCATTCACCCCTCCACTTT
CASSVAQHSPLHF
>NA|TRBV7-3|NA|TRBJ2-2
TGTGCCAGCAGCCAGAGGCGGGGCACCGGGGAGCTGTTTTTT
CASSQRRGTGELFF
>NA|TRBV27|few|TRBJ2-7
TGTGCCAGCACCCGTCGTGGGGAGCAGTACTTC
CASTRRGEQYF
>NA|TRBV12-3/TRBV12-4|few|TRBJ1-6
TGTGCCAGCAGGCCCGGGACGGACAATTCACCCCTCCACTTT
CASRPGTDNSPLHF
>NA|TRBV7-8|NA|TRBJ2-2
TGTGCCAGCAGCGCTAGCGAGAACACCGGGGAGCTGTTTTTT
CASSASENTGELFF
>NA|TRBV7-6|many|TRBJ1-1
TGTGCCAGCAGCTTAGGGTTAGCCGGGAACACTGAAGCTTTCTTT
CASSLGLAGNTEAFF
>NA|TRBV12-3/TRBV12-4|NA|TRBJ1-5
TGTGCCAGCAGTTTACTCCTGACGGTCCCCGTAAGAGGTCAGCCCCAGCATTTT
CASSLLLTVPVRGQPQHF
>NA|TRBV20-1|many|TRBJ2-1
TGCAGTGCCCCTACAGGTAGAAGCTCCTACAATGAGCAGTTCTTC
CSAPTGRSSYNEQFF
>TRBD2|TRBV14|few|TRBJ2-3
TGTGCCAGCAGCCACGAACTAGCGGGAGCGAGAGATACGCAGTATTTT
CASSHELAGARDTQYF
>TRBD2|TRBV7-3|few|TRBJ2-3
TGTGCCAGCAGCTTAACCCCCACGACTAGCGGGAGCACAGATACGCAGTATTTT
CASSLTPTTSGSTDTQYF
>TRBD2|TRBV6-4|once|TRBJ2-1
TGTGCCTGCAGTTTCGCGACTAGCGGGGGAGGCCCAATCTACAATGAGCAGTTCTTC
CACSFATSGGGPIYNEQFF
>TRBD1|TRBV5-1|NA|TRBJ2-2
TGCGCCAGCAGCTTGGAAGGGACAGGGTTCACCGGGGAGCTGTTTTTT
CASSLEGTGFTGELFF
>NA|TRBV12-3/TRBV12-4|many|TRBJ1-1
TGTGCCACTACACAAGACGGATTGAACACTGAAGCTTTCTTT
CATTQDGLNTEAFF
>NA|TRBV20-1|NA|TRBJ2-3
TGCAGTGCGCCAGGCACAGATACGCAGTATTTT
CSAPGTDTQYF
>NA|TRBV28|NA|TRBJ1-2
TGTGCCAGCAGCGGGTCCTATGGCTACACCTTC
CASSGSYGYTF
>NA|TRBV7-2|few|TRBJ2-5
TGTGCCAGCAGCTTAGCGTTCCAGGGGCTGTACTTC
CASSLAFQGLYF
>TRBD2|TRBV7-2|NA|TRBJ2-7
TGTGCCAGCAGCTTAGAGGCGACTAGCGGGAGCGAGCAGTACTTC
CASSLEATSGSEQYF
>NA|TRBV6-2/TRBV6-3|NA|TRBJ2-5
TGTGCCAGCAGTTACTGGAGCGGGCCGGCGGGATTAGAGACCCAGTACTTC
CASSYWSGPAGLETQYF
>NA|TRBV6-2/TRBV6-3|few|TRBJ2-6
TGTGCCAGCAGTTACTCAACCTTGGTGCTCTCTGGGGCCAACGTCCTGACTTTC
CASSYSTLVLSGANVLTF
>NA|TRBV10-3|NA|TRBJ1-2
TGTGCCATCAACAGCGGGGGAGCTAACTATGGCTACACCTTC
CAINSGGANYGYTF
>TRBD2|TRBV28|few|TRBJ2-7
TGTGCCAGCAGGCTCCCTAGCGGGCCATTAGCCGAGCAGTACTTC
CASRLPSGPLAEQYF
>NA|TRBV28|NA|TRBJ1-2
TGTGCCAGCAGTACGACACCATTACAGGGAAACTATGGCTACACCTTC
CASSTTPLQGNYGYTF
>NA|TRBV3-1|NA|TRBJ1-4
TGTGCCAGCAGCCCAACTCGGTTGGCAACTAATGAAAAACTGTTTTTT
CASSPTRLATNEKLFF
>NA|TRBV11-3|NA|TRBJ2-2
TGTGCCAGCAGCTTAGGGGGACTCTGGAACACCGGGGAGCTGTTTTTT
CASSLGGLWNTGELFF
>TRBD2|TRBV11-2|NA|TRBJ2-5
TGTGCCAGCAGCTTCGGACTAGCGGGAGGTACCTACCAAGAGACCCAGTACTTC
CASSFGLAGGTYQETQYF
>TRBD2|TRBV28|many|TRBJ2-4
TGTGCCAGCAAACCTAGCGGGATCCCCATTCAGTACTTC
CASKPSGIPIQYF
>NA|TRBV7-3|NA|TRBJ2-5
TGTGCCAGCAGCGAGGGACTCCCAGAATCGGAGACCCAGTACTTC
CASSEGLPESETQYF
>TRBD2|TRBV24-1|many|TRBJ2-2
TGTGCCACCGGGATATTAAGAGACCGGCGGGAGTCGATCACCGGGGAGCTGTTTTTT
CATGILRDRRESITGELFF
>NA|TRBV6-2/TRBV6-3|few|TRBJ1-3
TGTGCCAGCGCCAACGGCGACACCATATATTTT
CASANGDTIYF
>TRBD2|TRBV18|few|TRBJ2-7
TGTGCCAGCTCCCCTCTTCGGACTAGCGGGAGTTATGGGCTCGAGCAGTACTTC
CASSPLRTSGSYGLEQYF
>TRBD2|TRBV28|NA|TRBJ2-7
TGTGCCAGCAGTTTGGAGTTGAACTGGGCGGGAGCGAGAAACGAGCAGTACTTC
CASSLELNWAGARNEQYF